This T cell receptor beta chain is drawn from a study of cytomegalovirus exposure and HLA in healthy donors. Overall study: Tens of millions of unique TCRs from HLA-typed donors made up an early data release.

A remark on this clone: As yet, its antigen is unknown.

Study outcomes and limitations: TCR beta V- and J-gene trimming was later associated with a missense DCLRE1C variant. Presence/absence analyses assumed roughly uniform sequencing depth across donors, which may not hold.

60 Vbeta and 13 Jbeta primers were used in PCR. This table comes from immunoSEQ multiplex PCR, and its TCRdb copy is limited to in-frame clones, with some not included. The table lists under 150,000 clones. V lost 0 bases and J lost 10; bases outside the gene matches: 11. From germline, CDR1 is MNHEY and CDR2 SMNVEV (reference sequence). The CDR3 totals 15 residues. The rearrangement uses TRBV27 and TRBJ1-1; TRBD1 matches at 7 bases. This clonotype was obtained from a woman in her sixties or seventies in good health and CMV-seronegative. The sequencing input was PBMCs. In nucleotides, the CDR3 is TGTGCCAGCAGTTTATCGTCCACTACAGGGGCGGTAGCTTTCTTT. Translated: CASSLSSTTGAVAFF.